This T cell receptor (beta chain) originates from a study of blood T cell repertoires in COVID-19. Study as a whole: There were acute and convalescent COVID-19 samples, and they came from the United States, Italy and Spain. From T cells, B-cell-depleted T cells, or PBMCs came the material, which was cDNA or gDNA.

As processed by the authors: Reference gene primer amplification gave nucleated cell count estimates. Here immunoSEQ multiplex PCR was the method, and the copy in TCRdb shows in-frame clones only, minus some. The V and J calls and clone size come from that table; D and trimming were worked out from the DNA. The top ten clones hold roughly 7.9% of a sample with around 100,000 clones, 82% of them seen once. Trimming left V 5 bases short and J 2 bases short, with 16 bases between. Germline CDR1 and CDR2: MNHEY and SVGAGI. The length of the CDR3 is 15 residues. This rearrangement joins TRBV6-5 to TRBJ2-7, with D perhaps TRBD2 (6 bases). This TCR was sampled from a man between 65 and 79 years old with acute or convalescent COVID-19. Sequencing used peripheral blood. The CDR3 nucleotides read TGTGCCAGCAGTCGGAACATAGCGGAAACCTACGAGCAGTACTTC. This encodes CASSRNIAETYEQYF.